This entry is about one T cell receptor (beta chain). The data originate from a study of blood T cell repertoires in COVID-19. Study details: Italy, Spain and the United States were the sources of the convalescent and acute COVID-19 samples.

Generated by immunoSEQ multiplex PCR, the TCRdb table keeps only in-frame clones and is missing some. The sample lists 310,000 or so clones, approximately 86% occurring once. Trimming pared 0 bases from V and 4 bases from J, leaving 14 bases between. This CDR3 has 16 amino acids. Germline V gene data show CDR1 as SGDLS and CDR2 as YYNGEE. Sequenced material: peripheral blood. The chain is built from TRBV9 and TRBJ1-5; D unresolved. The receptor's source is a man in his sixties or seventies with acute or convalescent COVID-19. The CDR3 loop is CASSVGPAGINQPQHF. DNA for the CDR3: TGTGCCAGCAGCGTAGGGCCAGCGGGGATTAATCAGCCCCAGCATTTT.